A single sample is the source of the 9 T cell receptor beta chains below, sequenced in a study of blood T cell repertoires in COVID-19. Clones were sequenced by immunoSEQ multiplex PCR, and TCRdb holds only the in-frame ones, with some missing. The sample has approximately 90,000 clones, around three quarters seen once. The material sequenced was peripheral blood. The receptors stem from a human donor in a cohort sampled during active COVID-19.

The chain couples TRBV7-2 to TRBJ2-7; TRBD2 agrees at 8 bases. The germline gives CDR1 SGHTA, CDR2 FQGNSA. The J segment lost 0 bases and the V segment lost 6 bases, leaving 10 bases of the junction unmatched. The CDR3 runs 16 residues. The CDR3 here is CASSYGGGSISYEQYF. DNA of the CDR3: TGTGCCAGCAGTTACGGGGGGGGCAGTATCTCCTACGAGCAGTACTTC.

Only a few counts were recorded for this clone. The chain is built from TRBV25-1 and TRBJ2-7, with 9 bases matching TRBD1. The CDR3 extends over 13 amino acids. Looked up from germline, CDR1 is MGHDK and CDR2 is SYGVNS. Losses at the gene ends were 8 bases for V and 3 bases for J; bases not matched to a gene: 5. CDR3 region: CASLGTGFYEQYF. The CDR3 DNA is TGTGCCAGCTTGGGGACAGGGTTCTACGAGCAGTACTTC.

The chain couples TRBV4-2 to TRBJ2-2; 12 nucleotides agree with TRBD2. Per germline, CDR1 LGHNA and CDR2 YNFKEQ. CDR3 length equals 18 residues. Trimming removed 3 bases from V and 5 bases from J; junction bases left unmatched: 10. CDR3 bases: TGTGCCAGCAGCCATCCGCCAGCCGGGACTAGCGGGACCGGGGAGCTGTTTTTT. Translating gives CASSHPPAGTSGTGELFF.

The chain links TRBV3-1 (or the pseudogene TRBV3-2) to TRBJ2-5; the match to TRBD2 covers 8 bases. The CDR3 length is 15 residues. The junction had 8 bases not matched to a gene; V was cut back by 4 bases and J by 4 bases. Germline V gene sequence: CDR1 LGHDT, CDR2 YNNKEL (reference sequence). This CDR3 is CASSRRTSWGETQYF. CDR3 DNA sequence: TGTGCCAGCAGCCGGAGGACTAGCTGGGGAGAGACCCAGTACTTC.

The chain combines TRBV11-2 with TRBJ2-5, with 9 bases lining up with TRBD1. The CDR3 extends over 16 amino acids. CDR1 and CDR2 from the germline V gene are SGHAT and FQNNGV. After removal of 5 bases from V and 3 bases from J, the junction contained 10 bases not matched to a gene. The CDR3 reads CASSLGTGSFEETQYF. In DNA, the CDR3 is TGTGCCAGCAGCCTCGGGACAGGGTCTTTTGAAGAGACCCAGTACTTC.

The chain has TRBV7-6 and TRBJ2-2, with D possibly TRBD2 on 7 matching bases. V was cut by 6 bases and J by 1 base, with 21 bases left in between. The CDR3 covers 18 residues. Germline values: CDR1 SGHVS, CDR2 FNYEAQ. The DNA of the CDR3 is TGTGCCAGCAGAGCAGCGGGGATCAGGGGATTGAACACCGGGGAGCTGTTTTTT. This sequence encodes CASRAAGIRGLNTGELFF.

This rearrangement joins TRBV4-2 to TRBJ2-7; D possibly corresponds to TRBD1 (5 bases). V was pared by 3 bases and J by 3 bases, with 12 bases between. The CDR3 extends over 14 amino acids. Germline V CDR1 and CDR2: LGHNA, YNFKEQ. CDR3 in amino acids: CASSQGTGFYEQYF. The CDR3 DNA reads as TGTGCCAGCAGCCAGGGAACAGGATTCTACGAGCAGTACTTC.

Remarks on this clone: This specimen includes other DNA sequences encoding the same CDR3. CDR3 bases: TGCGCCAGCAGCCAGAACCTAGCGGGAGGAGGTGGGGAGCTGTTTTTT. This encodes CASSQNLAGGGGELFF. The chain links TRBV4-3 to TRBJ2-2; 11 bases fit TRBD2. CDR1 and CDR2 (germline): LGHNA, YSLEER. This CDR3 contains 16 residues. V lost 3 bases, J lost 8 bases, and 8 bases stayed unmatched.

This clone was counted a single time. V and J are TRBV3-1 (or the pseudogene TRBV3-2) and TRBJ2-3; 14 bases line up with TRBD2. V lost 7 bases to trimming and J lost 0 bases; unmatched junction nucleotides: 9. CDR1 and CDR2 from the germline V gene are LGHDT and YNNKEL (reference sequence). The CDR3 runs to 18 residues. This CDR3 reads CASTPKRLAGGSTDTQYF. CDR3 bases: TGTGCCAGCACCCCAAAGCGACTAGCGGGAGGGAGCACAGATACGCAGTATTTT.